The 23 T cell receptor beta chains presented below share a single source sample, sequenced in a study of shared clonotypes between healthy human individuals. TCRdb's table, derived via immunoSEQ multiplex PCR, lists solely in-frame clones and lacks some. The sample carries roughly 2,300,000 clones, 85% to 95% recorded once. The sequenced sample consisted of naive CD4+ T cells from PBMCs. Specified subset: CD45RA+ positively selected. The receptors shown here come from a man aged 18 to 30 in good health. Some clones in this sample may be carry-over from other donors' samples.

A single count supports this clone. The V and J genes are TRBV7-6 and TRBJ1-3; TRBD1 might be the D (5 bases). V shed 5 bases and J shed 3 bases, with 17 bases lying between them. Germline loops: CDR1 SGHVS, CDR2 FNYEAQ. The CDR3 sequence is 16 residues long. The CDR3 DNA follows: TGTGCCAGCAGCGGCGGGGCAGGGTCATATGGAAACACCATATATTTT. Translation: CASSGGAGSYGNTIYF.

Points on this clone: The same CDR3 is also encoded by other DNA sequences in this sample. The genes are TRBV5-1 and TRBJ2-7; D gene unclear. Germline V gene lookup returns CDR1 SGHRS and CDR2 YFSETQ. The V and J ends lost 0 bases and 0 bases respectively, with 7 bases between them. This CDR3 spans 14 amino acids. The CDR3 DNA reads TGCGCCAGCAGCTTGGCGCTAAGCTCCTACGAGCAGTACTTC. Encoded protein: CASSLALSSYEQYF. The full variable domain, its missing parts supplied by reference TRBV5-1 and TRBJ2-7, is KAGVTQTPRYLIKTRGQQVTLSCSPISGHRSVSWYQQTPGQGLQFLFEYFSETQRNKGNFPGRFSGRQFSNSRSEMNVSTLELGDSALYLCASSLALSSYEQYFGPGTRLTVT.

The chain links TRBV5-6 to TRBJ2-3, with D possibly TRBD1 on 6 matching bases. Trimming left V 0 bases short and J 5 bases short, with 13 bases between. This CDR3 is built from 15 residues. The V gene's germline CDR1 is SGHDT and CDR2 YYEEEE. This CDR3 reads CASSLVGAQIDTQYF. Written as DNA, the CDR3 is TGTGCCAGCAGCTTGGTGGGGGCCCAAATAGATACGCAGTATTTT.

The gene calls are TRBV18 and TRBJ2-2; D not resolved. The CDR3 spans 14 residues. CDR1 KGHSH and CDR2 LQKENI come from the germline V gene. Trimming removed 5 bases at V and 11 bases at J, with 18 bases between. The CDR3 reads CASSATDILGELFF. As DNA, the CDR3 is TGTGCCAGCTCAGCGACCGATATTCTAGGAGAGCTGTTTTTT. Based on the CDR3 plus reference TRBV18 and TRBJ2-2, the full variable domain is NAGVMQNPRHLVRRRGQEARLRCSPMKGHSHVYWYRQLPEEGLKFMVYLQKENIIDESGMPKERFSAEFPKEGPSILRIQQVVRGDSAAYFCASSATDILGELFFGEGSRLTVL.

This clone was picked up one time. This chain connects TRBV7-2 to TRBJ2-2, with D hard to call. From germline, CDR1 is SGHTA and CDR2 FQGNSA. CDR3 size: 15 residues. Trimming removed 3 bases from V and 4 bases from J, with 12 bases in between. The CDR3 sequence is CASSFSMPGTGELFF. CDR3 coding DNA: TGTGCCAGCAGCTTCTCTATGCCTGGCACCGGGGAGCTGTTTTTT. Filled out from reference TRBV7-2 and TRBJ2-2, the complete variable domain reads GAGVSQSPSNKVTEKGKDVELRCDPISGHTALYWYRQSLGQGLEFLIYFQGNSAPDKSGLPSDRFSAERTGGSVSTLTIQRTQQEDSAVYLCASSFSMPGTGELFFGEGSRLTVL.

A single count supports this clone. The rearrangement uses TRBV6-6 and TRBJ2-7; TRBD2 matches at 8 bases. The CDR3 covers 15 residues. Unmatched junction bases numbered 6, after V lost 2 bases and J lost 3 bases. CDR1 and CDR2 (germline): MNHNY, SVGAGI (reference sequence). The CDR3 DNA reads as TGTGCCAGCAGTTACCCGACTAGCGAGGGCTACGAGCAGTACTTC. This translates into CASSYPTSEGYEQYF.

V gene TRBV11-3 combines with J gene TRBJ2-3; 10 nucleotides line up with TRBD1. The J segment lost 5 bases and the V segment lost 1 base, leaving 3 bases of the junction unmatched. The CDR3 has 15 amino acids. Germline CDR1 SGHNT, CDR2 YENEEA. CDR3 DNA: TGTGCCAGCAGCTTAGGGGGACAGGGGAAAGATACGCAGTATTTT. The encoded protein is CASSLGGQGKDTQYF.

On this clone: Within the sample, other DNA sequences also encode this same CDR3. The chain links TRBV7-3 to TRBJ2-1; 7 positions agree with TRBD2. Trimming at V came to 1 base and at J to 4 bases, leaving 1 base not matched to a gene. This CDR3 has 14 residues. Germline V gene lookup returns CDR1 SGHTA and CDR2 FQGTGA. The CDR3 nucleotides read TGTGCCAGCAGCTTAAGCGGGAGTTACAATGAGCAGTTCTTC. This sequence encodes CASSLSGSYNEQFF.

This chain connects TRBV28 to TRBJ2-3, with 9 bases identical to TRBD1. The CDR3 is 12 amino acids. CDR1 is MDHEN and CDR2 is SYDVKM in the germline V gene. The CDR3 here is CATGQGTDTQYF. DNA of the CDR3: TGTGCAACGGGACAGGGAACAGATACGCAGTATTTT.

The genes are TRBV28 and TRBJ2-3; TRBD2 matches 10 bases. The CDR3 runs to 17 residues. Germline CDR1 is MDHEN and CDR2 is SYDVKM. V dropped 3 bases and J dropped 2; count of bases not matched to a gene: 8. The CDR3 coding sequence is TGTGCCAGCAGTTTTTCCACTAGCGGGGTTTACACAGATACGCAGTATTTT. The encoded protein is CASSFSTSGVYTDTQYF.

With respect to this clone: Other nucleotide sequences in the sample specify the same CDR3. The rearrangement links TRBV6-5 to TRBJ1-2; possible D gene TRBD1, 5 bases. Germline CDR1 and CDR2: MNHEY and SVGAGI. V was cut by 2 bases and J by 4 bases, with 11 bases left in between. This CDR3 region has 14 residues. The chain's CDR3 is CASSYGQGPYGYTF. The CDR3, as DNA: TGTGCCAGCAGTTACGGGCAGGGCCCCTATGGCTACACCTTC.

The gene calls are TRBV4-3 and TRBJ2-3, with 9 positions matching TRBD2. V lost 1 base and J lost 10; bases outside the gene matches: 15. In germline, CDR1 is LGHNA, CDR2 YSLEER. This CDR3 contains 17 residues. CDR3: CASSQGGVGPSGTAQYF. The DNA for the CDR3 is TGCGCCAGCAGCCAAGGTGGAGTGGGGCCTAGCGGGACTGCGCAGTATTTT.

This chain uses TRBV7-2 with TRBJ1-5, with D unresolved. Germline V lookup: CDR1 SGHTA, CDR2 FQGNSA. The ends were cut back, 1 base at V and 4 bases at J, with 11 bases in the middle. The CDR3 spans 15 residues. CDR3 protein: CASSLVGNTNQPQHF. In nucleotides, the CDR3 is TGTGCCAGCAGCTTAGTGGGGAACACAAATCAGCCCCAGCATTTT.

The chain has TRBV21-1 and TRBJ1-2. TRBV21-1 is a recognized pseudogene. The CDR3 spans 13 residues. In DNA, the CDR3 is TGTGCCAGAGAGGGTCCCTTTTTAGGGGGCTACACCTTC. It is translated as CAREGPFLGGYTF.

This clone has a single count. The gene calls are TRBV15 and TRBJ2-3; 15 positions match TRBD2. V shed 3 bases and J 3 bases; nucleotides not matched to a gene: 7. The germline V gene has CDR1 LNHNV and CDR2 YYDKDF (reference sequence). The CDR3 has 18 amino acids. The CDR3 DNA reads TGTGCCACCAGCAGGGAACCGGGACTAGCGGGAGGAACAGATACGCAGTATTTT. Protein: CATSREPGLAGGTDTQYF.

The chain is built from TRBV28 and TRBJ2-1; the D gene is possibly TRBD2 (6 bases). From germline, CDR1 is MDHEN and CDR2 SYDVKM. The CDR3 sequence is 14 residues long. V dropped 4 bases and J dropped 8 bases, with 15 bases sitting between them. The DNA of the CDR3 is TGTGCCAGCAGTTCCCGTGCGGGGACCCATGAGCAGTTCTTC. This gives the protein CASSSRAGTHEQFF.

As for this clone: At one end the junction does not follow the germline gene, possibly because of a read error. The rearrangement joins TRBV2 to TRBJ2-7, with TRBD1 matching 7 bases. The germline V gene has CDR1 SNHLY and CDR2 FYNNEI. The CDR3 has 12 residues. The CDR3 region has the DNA TGTGCCGGCAGAGACAGGGACTACGAGCAGTACTTC. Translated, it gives CAGRDRDYEQYF. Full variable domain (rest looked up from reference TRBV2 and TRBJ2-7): EPEVTQTPSHQVTQMGQEVILRCVPISNHLYFYWYRQILGQKVEFLVSFYNNEISEKSEIFDDQFSVERPDGSNFTLKIRSTKLEDSAMYFCAGRDRDYEQYFGPGTRLTVT.

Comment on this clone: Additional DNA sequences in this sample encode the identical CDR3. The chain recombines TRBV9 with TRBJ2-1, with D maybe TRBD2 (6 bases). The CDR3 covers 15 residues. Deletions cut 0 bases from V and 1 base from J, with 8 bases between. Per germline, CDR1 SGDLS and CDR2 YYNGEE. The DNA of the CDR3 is TGTGCCAGCAGCGTAGCTGCGGGATCCTACAATGAGCAGTTCTTC. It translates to CASSVAAGSYNEQFF.

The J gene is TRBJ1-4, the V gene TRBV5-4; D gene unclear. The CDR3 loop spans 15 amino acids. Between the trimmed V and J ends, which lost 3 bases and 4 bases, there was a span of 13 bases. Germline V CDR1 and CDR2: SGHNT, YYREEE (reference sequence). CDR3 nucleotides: TGTGCCAGCAGCTATTACGGTGCCGATAATGAAAAACTGTTTTTT. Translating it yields CASSYYGADNEKLFF.

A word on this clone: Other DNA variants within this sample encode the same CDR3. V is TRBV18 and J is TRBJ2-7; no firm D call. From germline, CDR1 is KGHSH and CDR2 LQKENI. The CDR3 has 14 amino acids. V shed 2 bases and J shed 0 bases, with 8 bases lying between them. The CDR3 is CASSPGSSSYEQYF. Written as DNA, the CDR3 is TGTGCCAGCTCACCAGGGTCCAGCTCCTACGAGCAGTACTTC.

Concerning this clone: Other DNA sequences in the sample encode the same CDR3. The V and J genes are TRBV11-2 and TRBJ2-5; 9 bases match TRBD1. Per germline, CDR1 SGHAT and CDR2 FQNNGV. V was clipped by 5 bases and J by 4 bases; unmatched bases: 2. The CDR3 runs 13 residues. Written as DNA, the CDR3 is TGTGCCAGCAGCCAGACAGGGGGAGAGACCCAGTACTTC. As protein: CASSQTGGETQYF.

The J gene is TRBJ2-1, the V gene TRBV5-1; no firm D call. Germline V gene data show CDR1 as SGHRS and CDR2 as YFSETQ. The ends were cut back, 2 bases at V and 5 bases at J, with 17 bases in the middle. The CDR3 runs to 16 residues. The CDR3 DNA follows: TGCGCCAGCAGCTTTATTGTCTCTAACCTCCACAATGAGCAGTTCTTC. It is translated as CASSFIVSNLHNEQFF.

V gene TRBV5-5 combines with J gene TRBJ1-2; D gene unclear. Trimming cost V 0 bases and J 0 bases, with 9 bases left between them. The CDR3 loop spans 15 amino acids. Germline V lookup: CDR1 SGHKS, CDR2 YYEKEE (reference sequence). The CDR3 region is CASSLGQQTNYGYTF. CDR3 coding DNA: TGTGCCAGCAGCTTGGGGCAGCAAACTAACTATGGCTACACCTTC. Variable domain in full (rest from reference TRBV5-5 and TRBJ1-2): DAGVTQSPTHLIKTRGQQVTLRCSPISGHKSVSWYQQVLGQGPQFIFQYYEKEERGRGNFPDRFSARQFPNYSSELNVNALLLGDSALYLCASSLGQQTNYGYTFGSGTRLTVV.